This entry lists 2 T cell receptor beta chains sequenced from one sample in a study of shared clonotypes between healthy human individuals. This table comes from immunoSEQ multiplex PCR, and its TCRdb copy is limited to in-frame clones, with some not included. The sample comprises 190,000 or so clones, about 93% of which are singletons, and approximately 0.07% rests with the top ten. The sequencing sample was made of naive CD4+ T cells sorted from blood. Subset: CD45RA+ positively selected. These receptors were obtained from a woman in her 30s in good health.

The V gene is TRBV30, the J gene TRBJ2-2; D gene ambiguous. Trimming took off 1 base at V and 1 base at J, with 10 bases between the two ends. The CDR3 contains 15 residues. In germline, CDR1 is GTSNPN, CDR2 SVGIG (reference sequence). The CDR3 loop is CAWSDGQLNTGELFF. DNA for the CDR3: TGTGCCTGGAGTGATGGGCAGTTGAACACCGGGGAGCTGTTTTTT.

J is TRBJ2-1 and V is TRBV18, with D possibly matching TRBD2 (5 bases). The length of the CDR3 is 17 residues. V lost 3 bases and J lost 12, with 27 bases in between. CDR1 is KGHSH, CDR2 LQKENI, per germline. The CDR3 DNA is TGTGCCAGCTCACCGCCCAGGTTGACACCCAGCCTTCGGGGGCAGTTCTTC. Amino acids: CASSPPRLTPSLRGQFF.